This TCR beta chain was sequenced for a study of pediatric ulcerative colitis. Samples were sequenced at Survey level, maximum 500,000 reads. Generated by immunoSEQ multiplex PCR, the TCRdb table keeps only in-frame clones and is missing some. The sample includes around 16,000 clones, 70% to 80% of them seen just once. Rectal tissue came from one to two pinch biopsies taken at colonoscopy. Controls: normal colonoscopy findings, no IBD within the following year. The CDR3 is 12 residues long. Looked up from germline, CDR1 is MNHNS and CDR2 is SASEGT. Points on this clone: Sequence at one end of the junction differs from germline and may be a read error.

This TCR came from a boy aged 5-17 years who was a control in a study of pediatric ulcerative colitis. The genes are TRBV6-1 and TRBJ1-1; no definite D call. Sequencing was done on a sample of gut tissue. The CDR3 DNA reads TGTGCCAGCAGTGACCCGAACGCTGAAGCTTTCTTT. Protein product: CASSDPNAEAFF.